This T cell receptor beta chain was captured by sequencing in a study of human T cells and chemical hapten exposure (dated by TCRdb to the early 2020s). In the study overall: Libraries were combined into a pool for sequencing, and differences in TCR yield between samples came mainly from small differences in library volumes within the pool. This study followed changes in the peripheral blood TCR repertoire in vivo during primary and secondary sensitization of alopecia patients to the hapten diphenylcyclopropenone (DPC). Both TCR alpha and TCR beta chains were sequenced from each blood RNA sample.

Receptor libraries were prepared by RACE. Instrument used: NextSeq 500. During library preparation, unique molecular identifiers were attached to individual cDNA molecules so that TCRs could be counted in a quantitative, reproducible way. Regarding the original processing steps: The median number of TCRs per sample was around 100,000, ranging from about 23,224 to 690,600. The Decombinator software suite was used to annotate V, J and CDR3 in the TCR reads. For PS versus PT1 abundance plots, all samples were subsampled to the same number of TCRs (28,000). Expanded TCRs were defined as absent before sensitization and observed at least eight times at the 2-week time point. TCRdb reanalyzed the raw reads on its own, using fastp at Q25 for trimming and MiXCR for clone calling, and kept in-frame beta chains. Identical CDR3 proteins give one entry, which carries the most common genes and DNA. The V and J calls were determined by TCRdb, not by the authors. For this sample there are about 82,000 distinct CDR3 sequences; approximately 8.6% appear just once. The ten largest clones take up over 1.5% of the sample.

The germline ends are 7 bases apart after V is trimmed by 3 bases and J by 2 bases. Sequences SGHTA (CDR1) and FQGNSA (CDR2) are obtained from the germline V gene. The CDR3 runs 13 residues from the cysteine to the phenylalanine. The only DNA kept is the CDR3, 39 bases in frame from the first base. The time point label corresponds to: healthy volunteer bleed at 6 weeks. Total RNA was extracted from unfractionated whole blood collected in Tempus Blood RNA tubes. About five healthy volunteers were used as TCR sequencing controls and were bled at day 0, 2 weeks and 6 weeks. What the research found in general, with its limitations: Repeated subsampling changed both the strength of the expansion versus patch-test correlation and the threshold at which that correlation became significant. DPC sensitization did not change how many TCRs were above 1 in 1000 frequency, and no evidence was found of alterations in global repertoire structure.

This clonotype was seen at least ten times. Its antigen is still unknown. It has no much larger one-base neighbor in the sample; base qualities were not kept. Material for sequencing was whole blood. This TCR derives from a male donor in good health. Some clones in this sample may be carry-over from other donors' samples. The rearrangement combines TRBV7-2 with TRBJ2-5; the D segment cannot be called with confidence. CDR3 protein: CASSFRRQETQYF. The nucleotides read TGTGCCAGCAGCTTTCGGCGGCAAGAGACCCAGTACTTC. The entire variable domain, with the stretches around the CDR3 drawn from the reference TRBV7-2 and TRBJ2-5 proteins, is GAGVSQSPSNKVTEKGKDVELRCDPISGHTALYWYRQSLGQGLEFLIYFQGNSAPDKSGLPSDRFSAERTGGSVSTLTIQRTQQEDSAVYLCASSFRRQETQYFGPGTRLLVL.